Below are 17 T cell receptor beta chains sequenced from a single sample in a study of T cell repertoires in cytomegalovirus infection. TCRdb re-derived calls from the reads in MiXCR, one entry per CDR3 protein. The sample has roughly 150,000 distinct CDR3 sequences, approximately 17% seen once. Sequenced input: CD8+ T cells from PBMCs. The receptor set was obtained from a human donor in good health (CMV status not recorded). Some clones in this sample may be carry-over from other donors' samples.

This clonotype came up a few times. The V gene is TRBV28, the J gene TRBJ1-2; D unclear. The CDR3 runs to 17 residues. Germline V gene data show CDR1 as MDHEN and CDR2 as SYDVKM. Deletions cut 5 bases from V and 1 base from J, with 20 bases between. The CDR3 DNA follows: TGTGCCAGCAGTCAGTTAGGCTGGAGTTCGGTTAACTATGGCTACACCTTC. Translation gives CASSQLGWSSVNYGYTF.

This clonotype has at least ten counts. This chain uses TRBV7-6 with TRBJ2-1; the D gene is possibly TRBD2 (5 bases). CDR3 size: 16 residues. Germline CDR1 reads SGHVS; CDR2 reads FNYEAQ. The V end was cut by 3 bases, the J end by 0 bases, with 12 bases between. The CDR3 reads CASSFGAAGSYNEQFF. The CDR3 DNA follows: TGTGCCAGCAGCTTTGGTGCGGCGGGCTCCTACAATGAGCAGTTCTTC.

This clonotype was seen repeatedly, ten times or more. The chain carries TRBV7-9 and TRBJ2-5, with 13 positions matching TRBD2. CDR3 length equals 16 residues. In germline, CDR1 is SEHNR, CDR2 FQNEAQ (reference sequence). J was trimmed by 6 bases and V by 5 bases; bases with no gene match: 9. The DNA of the CDR3 is TGTGCCAGCAGCCCTCGGACTAGCGGGAGTACGCAGACCCAGTACTTC. Translated: CASSPRTSGSTQTQYF.

This clonotype has at least ten counts. The chain joins TRBV11-2 to TRBJ2-7; D perhaps matches TRBD1 (5 bases). V shed 2 bases and J shed 3 bases, with 11 bases lying between them. This CDR3 has 14 amino acids. Germline V gene data show CDR1 as SGHAT and CDR2 as FQNNGV. CDR3 bases: TGTGCCAGCAGCTTAAGCCAGGGAAGCTACGAGCAGTACTTC. Residues: CASSLSQGSYEQYF.

The V call is TRBV7-9, the J call TRBJ2-7; the match to TRBD2 covers 12 bases. The CDR3 is 16 amino acids. Per the germline V gene, CDR1 is SEHNR and CDR2 is FQNEAQ (reference sequence). The V and J ends lost 5 bases and 3 bases, in that order; junction bases with no gene match: 8. The CDR3 bases are TGTGCCAGCAGCCCGACTAGCGGGAGTGCGCTCTACGAGCAGTACTTC. Translation gives CASSPTSGSALYEQYF.

This clonotype was counted only a few times. The chain combines TRBV7-3 with TRBJ2-1, with D hard to call. The CDR3 runs 16 residues. The V and J ends lost 2 bases and 4 bases respectively, with 15 bases between them. CDR1 is SGHTA and CDR2 is FQGTGA in the germline V gene. DNA of the CDR3: TGTGCCAGCAGCTTATCTTCGGCCACAAGGTACAATGAGCAGTTCTTC. It is translated as CASSLSSATRYNEQFF.

This clonotype was detected a few times. The chain uses TRBV28 and TRBJ2-1; TRBD1 agrees at 12 bases. CDR1 and CDR2 from the germline V gene are MDHEN and SYDVKM. This CDR3 comprises 16 residues. The trim removed 6 bases at V and 7 bases at J, leaving 10 bases unmatched. The CDR3 loop reads CASSRRGQGARNEQFF. The CDR3 DNA sequence: TGTGCCAGCAGCCGACGGGGACAGGGGGCGAGAAATGAGCAGTTCTTC.

This clonotype was seen only a few times. A read error may produce the germline difference seen at one junction end. The chain uses TRBV6-2 or TRBV6-3 and TRBJ2-6; tentatively, D is TRBD1 (5 bases). This CDR3 has 15 residues. The germline gives CDR1 MNHEY, CDR2 SVGEGT. DNA for the CDR3: TGTGCCAGCTTGGACACCCCTTCTGGGGCCAATGTCCTGACTTTC. Amino acids: CASLDTPSGANVLTF.

V is TRBV6-6 and J is TRBJ2-7, with TRBD2 matching 8 bases. Germline assignment: CDR1 MNHNY and CDR2 SVGAGI (reference sequence). The CDR3 is 17 residues long. V gave up 5 bases and J gave up 7 bases; unmatched junction bases: 19. The CDR3 DNA is TGTGCCAGCAGTCACGGGGGGGAGCGGGCCCACGCGGGAGAGCAGTACTTC. The encoded protein is CASSHGGERAHAGEQYF.

The genes are TRBV19 and TRBJ1-1; 10 bases map to TRBD1. The CDR3 spans 15 residues. Losses at the gene ends were 0 bases for V and 5 bases for J; bases not matched to a gene: 3. Germline assignment: CDR1 LNHDA and CDR2 SQIVND (reference sequence). The CDR3 spells CASSIDRDRGTEAFF. The CDR3 nucleotides are TGTGCCAGTAGTATAGACCGGGACAGGGGAACTGAAGCTTTCTTT.

Here the CDR3 reads CASSLLGGDEAFF. CDR3 DNA: TGTGCCAGCAGCCTTCTAGGCGGAGATGAAGCTTTCTTT. The chain carries TRBV7-2 and TRBJ1-1; D is unclear. The CDR3 loop spans 13 amino acids. The V gene lost 5 bases and the J gene lost 7 bases, with 14 bases spanning the gap. Per the germline V gene, CDR1 is SGHTA and CDR2 is FQGNSA.

This clonotype was picked up many times. The V gene is TRBV6-2 or TRBV6-3, the J gene TRBJ2-1; no clear D. The CDR3 loop spans 13 amino acids. Germline loops: CDR1 MNHEY, CDR2 SVGEGT. Trimming left V 4 bases short and J 6 bases short, with 10 bases between. DNA of the CDR3: TGTGCCAGCAGTTTGGCTGGTGCCAATGAGCAGTTCTTC. Its protein product is CASSLAGANEQFF.

This clonotype was seen a few times. The chain has TRBV28 and TRBJ2-1, with D maybe TRBD2 (6 bases). The CDR3 loop spans 15 amino acids. Trimming took 3 bases from V and 0 from J, leaving 9 bases between them. From germline, CDR1 is MDHEN and CDR2 SYDVKM. This chain's CDR3 is CASSFDGSSYNEQFF. The CDR3 DNA reads as TGTGCCAGCAGTTTTGACGGGAGCTCCTACAATGAGCAGTTCTTC.

J is TRBJ2-1 and V is TRBV7-6, with 8 bases lining up with TRBD2. The CDR3 extends over 17 amino acids. Trimming at V came to 5 bases and at J to 3 bases, leaving 12 bases not matched to a gene. Germline CDR1 SGHVS, CDR2 FNYEAQ. CDR3 sequence (DNA): TGTGCCAGCAGCCCATTTGTCGGGGGGGCCCTCTACAATGAGCAGTTCTTC. Translating gives CASSPFVGGALYNEQFF.

The table lists this clonotype with a few counts. The J gene is TRBJ1-5, the V gene TRBV20-1; TRBD1 matches at 7 bases. The germline V gene has CDR1 DFQATT and CDR2 SNEGSKA (reference sequence). This CDR3 is 17 amino acids long. The V gene end was trimmed by 3 bases and the J gene end by 4 bases; junction bases not matched to a gene: 15. This CDR3 is CSARDGDSKFSNQPQHF. DNA for the CDR3: TGCAGTGCTAGGGATGGGGACAGCAAATTTTCTAATCAGCCCCAGCATTTT.

The rearrangement joins TRBV6-5 to TRBJ1-1, with D possibly being TRBD1 (6 bases). V lost 6 bases and J lost 0, with 14 bases in between. The CDR3 covers 15 residues. Looked up from germline, CDR1 is MNHEY and CDR2 is SVGAGI. Here the CDR3 reads CASRETGFMNTEAFF. For the CDR3, the DNA is TGTGCCAGCAGGGAGACAGGTTTCATGAACACTGAAGCTTTCTTT.

This clonotype was seen only a few times. This chain uses TRBV7-8 with TRBJ2-2; 8 nucleotides match TRBD1. The CDR3 contains 18 residues. Losses at the gene ends were 5 bases for V and 4 bases for J; bases not matched to a gene: 15. In germline, CDR1 is SGHVS, CDR2 FQNEAQ. As DNA, the CDR3 is TGTGCCAGCAGCCCACACCCCCGACAGGGGAGAAGCACCGGGGAGCTGTTTTTT. This translates into CASSPHPRQGRSTGELFF.